The rows below give T cell receptor beta chains drawn from one sample of a study of blood T cells in healthy people across ages. One entry per CDR3 protein results from TCRdb running MiXCR on the 5' RACE reads. The sample carries 1.5 million to 2 million distinct CDR3 sequences, approximately 30% recorded once. The specimen was blood. These receptors all stem from a woman aged 30 to 39 in good health. Each CDR3 is given with its conserved first and last residue. D genes are given only for firm matches. Clone size is not always given. Where it is, it says once, few, many or a class for expanded clones.

j_call d_call clone_size v_call cdr3_aa cdr3_nt
TRBJ2-5 - few TRBV3-1 CASSPEPGSALLPETQYF TGTGCCAGCAGCCCCGAACCGGGTAGCGCCCTCCTTCCAGAGACCCAGTACTTC
TRBJ1-2 - few TRBV12-3/TRBV12-4 CASSSQGMDYGYTF TGTGCCAGCAGTTCGCAGGGGATGGACTATGGCTACACCTTC
TRBJ2-1 TRBD2 few TRBV5-1 CASSLLTSGDNYNEQFF TGCGCCAGCAGCTTGTTAACTAGCGGGGACAATTACAATGAGCAGTTCTTC
TRBJ2-3 TRBD2 - TRBV14 CASSPGLPWEDTQYF TGTGCCAGCAGCCCGGGACTACCTTGGGAAGATACGCAGTATTTT
TRBJ2-3 - few TRBV7-2 CASSPSYSTDTQYF TGTGCCAGCAGCCCCTCTTATTCCACAGATACGCAGTATTTT
TRBJ1-4 TRBD1 many TRBV5-1 CASSLEGGADEKLFF TGCGCCAGCAGCTTGGAAGGGGGCGCGGATGAAAAACTGTTTTTT
TRBJ2-4 - - TRBV20-1 CSATWARSGNIQYF TGCAGTGCTACCTGGGCCAGGAGTGGAAACATTCAGTACTTC
TRBJ1-5 TRBD1 - TRBV12-3/TRBV12-4 CASSLCDRASQPQHF TGTGCCAGCAGTTTGTGCGACAGGGCCAGTCAGCCCCAGCATTTT
TRBJ1-6 - many TRBV12-3/TRBV12-4 CASSLGGSNSPLHF TGTGCCAGCAGTTTGGGGGGATCGAATTCACCCCTCCACTTT
TRBJ2-7 - - TRBV7-2 CASSLLSVIHEQYF TGTGCCAGCAGCTTACTTAGTGTCATACACGAGCAGTACTTC
TRBJ2-4 - - TRBV12-3/TRBV12-4 CASSRIASARGNIQYF TGTGCCAGCAGTCGAATAGCGTCAGCGAGGGGAAACATTCAGTACTTC
TRBJ2-7 - few TRBV4-3 CASSEVWFEAAGWIFYEQYF TGCGCCAGCAGCGAAGTATGGTTCGAGGCAGCGGGCTGGATATTCTACGAGCAGTACTTC
TRBJ2-7 TRBD1 - TRBV20-1 CRAPRTGGDQYF TGCAGGGCTCCACGGACAGGGGGAGACCAGTACTTC
TRBJ1-2 - few TRBV30 CAWSPRGYGYTF TGTGCCTGGAGTCCCAGGGGATATGGCTACACCTTC
TRBJ2-7 TRBD1 few TRBV6-2/TRBV6-3 CASSYGLGTDTSYEQYF TGTGCCAGCAGTTACGGACTCGGGACAGATACTTCCTACGAGCAGTACTTC
TRBJ2-7 - many TRBV20-1 CSASSGEQYF TGCAGTGCCTCTTCAGGCGAGCAGTACTTC